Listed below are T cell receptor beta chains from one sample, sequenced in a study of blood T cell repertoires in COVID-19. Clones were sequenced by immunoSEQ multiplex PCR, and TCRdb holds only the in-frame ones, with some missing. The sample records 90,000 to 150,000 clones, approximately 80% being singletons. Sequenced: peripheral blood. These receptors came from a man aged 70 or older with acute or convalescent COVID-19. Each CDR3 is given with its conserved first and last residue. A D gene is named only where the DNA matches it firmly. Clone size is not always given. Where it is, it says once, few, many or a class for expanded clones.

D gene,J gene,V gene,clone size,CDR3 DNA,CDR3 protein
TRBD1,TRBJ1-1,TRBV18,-,TGTGCCAGCTCACCACCGGAGGGCAGGGGGGCTTTCTTT,CASSPPEGRGAFF
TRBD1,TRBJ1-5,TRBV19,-,TGTGCCAGTAGGGTAGGGGGCAGTTTGGGCAATCAGCCCCAGCATTTT,CASRVGGSLGNQPQHF
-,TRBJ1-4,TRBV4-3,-,TGCGCCAGCAGTTCATCCGAGGCTACCGACAGGGAAAAACTGTTTTTT,CASSSSEATDREKLFF
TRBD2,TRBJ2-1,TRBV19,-,TGTGCCAGTAATGCCCTAGCGGGAGGAAGTAATGAGCAGTTCTTC,CASNALAGGSNEQFF
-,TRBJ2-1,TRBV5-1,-,TGCGCCAGCAGCTGGGGGCCAGGGGATGACAATGAGCAGTTCTTC,CASSWGPGDDNEQFF
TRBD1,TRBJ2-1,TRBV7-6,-,TGTGCCAGCAGCATCCGGACAGGGAACTCCTACAATGAGCAGTTCTTC,CASSIRTGNSYNEQFF
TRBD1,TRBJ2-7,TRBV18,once,TGTGCCAGCTCACCTGAACGGATACAGGGGTACGAGCAGTACTTC,CASSPERIQGYEQYF
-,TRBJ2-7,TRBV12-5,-,TGTGCTAGTGGTCTGAACCGGACAGTTCCCTACGAGCAGTACTTC,CASGLNRTVPYEQYF
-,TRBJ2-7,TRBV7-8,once,TGTGCCAGCAGTGCAGGAGGGCTCTCGGCCTACGAGCAGTACTTC,CASSAGGLSAYEQYF
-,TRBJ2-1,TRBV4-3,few,TGCGCCAGCAGCCTCATGACGGGGTTGAACAATGAGCAGTTCTTC,CASSLMTGLNNEQFF
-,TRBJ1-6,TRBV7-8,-,TGTGCCAGCAGCCAAAAGTCCGGTAGCTCCTATAATTCACCCCTCCACTTT,CASSQKSGSSYNSPLHF
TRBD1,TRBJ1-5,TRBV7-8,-,TGTGCCAGCAGCTTGGGGACAGGGGGGGACCAGCCCCAGCATTTT,CASSLGTGGDQPQHF
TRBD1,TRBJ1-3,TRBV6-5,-,TGTGCCAGCAGTTCCGACAGGGGACCTGGAAACACCATATATTTT,CASSSDRGPGNTIYF
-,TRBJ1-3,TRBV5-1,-,TGCGCCAGCAGCCAATTCGGCTCTGGAAACACCATATATTTT,CASSQFGSGNTIYF
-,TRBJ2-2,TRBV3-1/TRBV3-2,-,TGTGCCAGCAGCCACGACAGCCAGGGTACCGGGGAGCTGTTTTTT,CASSHDSQGTGELFF
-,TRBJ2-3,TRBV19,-,TGTGCCAGTAGTATAGCCGGGGTCTCAACAGATACGCAGTATTTT,CASSIAGVSTDTQYF
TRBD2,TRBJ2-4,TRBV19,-,TGTGCCAGTAGTAATAGCGGGAGCTCCAGCAAAAACATTCAGTACTTC,CASSNSGSSSKNIQYF
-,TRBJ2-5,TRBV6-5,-,TGTGCCAGCAGTTACGAGGGTTGGGAGACCCAGTACTTC,CASSYEGWETQYF
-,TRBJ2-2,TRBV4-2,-,TGTGCCAGCAGCCAAGAAGGCGGGACCCACGCGAACACCGGGGAGCTGTTTTTT,CASSQEGGTHANTGELFF
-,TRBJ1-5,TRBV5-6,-,TGTGCCAGCAGCGCGCAGGGATGGTCTCAGCCCCAGCATTTT,CASSAQGWSQPQHF
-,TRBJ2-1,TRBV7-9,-,TGTGCCAGCAGCTTGATGGGCAGGCCTGACAATGAGCAGTTCTTC,CASSLMGRPDNEQFF
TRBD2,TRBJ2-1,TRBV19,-,TGTGCCAGTAGTATACGAGCGGGGGGCGAAGATGAGCAGTTCTTC,CASSIRAGGEDEQFF
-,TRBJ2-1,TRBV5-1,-,TGCGCCAGCAGCTTGGTGGGAGGCGAGCAGTTCTTC,CASSLVGGEQFF
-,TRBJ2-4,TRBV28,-,TGTGCCAGCAGCCGGGTGGAAAACATTCAGTACTTC,CASSRVENIQYF
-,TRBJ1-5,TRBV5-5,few,TGTGCCAGCAGCTTGGCAGGGTCCGACATTCAGCCCCAGCATTTT,CASSLAGSDIQPQHF
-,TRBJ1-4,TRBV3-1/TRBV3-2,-,TGTGCCAGCAGCCAAAGGGGGTCCCGGGGCGGTAATGAAAAACTGTTTTTT,CASSQRGSRGGNEKLFF